Listed here are 12 T cell receptor beta chains from one sample, sequenced in a study of shared clonotypes between healthy human individuals. The table came from immunoSEQ multiplex PCR; TCRdb's copy has only in-frame clones and leaves some out. This sample has 2.5 million or so clones, with 85% to 95% found just once. Source material: naive CD4+ T cells sorted from blood. This sample's subset: CD45RA+ positively selected. Receptors were obtained from a man aged 18 to 29 in good health.

This sequence joins TRBV18 and TRBJ1-5, with 9 nucleotides matching TRBD1. Germline lookup yields CDR1 KGHSH and CDR2 LQKENI. Trimming at V came to 5 bases and at J to 1 base, leaving 6 bases not matched to a gene. The CDR3 has 16 residues. CDR3 nucleotide sequence: TGTGCCAGCTCAATACAGGGGGCGCGGAGCAATCAGCCCCAGCATTTT. Translating it yields CASSIQGARSNQPQHF.

This sequence joins TRBV10-3 and TRBJ2-7; D is unclear. V lost 0 bases to trimming and J lost 6 bases, with 9 bases between them. Germline V gene lookup returns CDR1 ENHRY and CDR2 SYGVKD. The CDR3 is 13 residues long. The CDR3, as DNA: TGTGCCATCAGTGAGTCTTGGCCGGCCGAGCAGTACTTC. Amino acids: CAISESWPAEQYF.

This sequence joins TRBV5-1 and TRBJ2-1, with 9 nucleotides matching TRBD2. This CDR3 region has 13 residues. Trimming removed 4 bases from V and 6 bases from J; junction bases left unmatched: 2. Germline-derived CDR1 and CDR2 are SGHRS and YFSETQ. CDR3 sequence: CASSPGLANEQFF. As DNA, the CDR3 is TGCGCCAGCAGCCCGGGACTAGCCAATGAGCAGTTCTTC.

The CDR3 DNA reads TGTGCCAGCAGCCAAGTAGCGGGAGTGAGCACAGATACGCAGTATTTT. This codes for CASSQVAGVSTDTQYF. V gene TRBV7-2 combines with J gene TRBJ2-3, with 9 bases matching TRBD2. This CDR3 spans 16 amino acids. CDR1 SGHTA and CDR2 FQGNSA come from the germline V gene. V shed 5 bases, J shed 0 bases, and the junction held 6 bases outside the gene matches.

The chain links TRBV4-1 to TRBJ2-1; D may be TRBD1 (5 bases). CDR1 and CDR2 from the germline V gene are MGHRA and YSYEKL. The CDR3 loop spans 14 amino acids. V was clipped by 0 bases and J by 8 bases, with 11 bases between them. The CDR3 protein is CASSQDGAADEQFF. In nucleotides, the CDR3 is TGCGCCAGCAGCCAAGATGGGGCTGCAGATGAGCAGTTCTTC.

This clone was seen a handful of times. The V gene is TRBV30, the J gene TRBJ1-4, with D possibly matching TRBD1 (6 bases). The germline V gene encodes CDR1 GTSNPN and CDR2 SVGIG (reference sequence). The V end was cut by 2 bases, the J end by 8 bases, with 18 bases between. This CDR3 contains 15 residues. CDR3 DNA: TGTGCCTGGAGTTATGGACAGCTCGATATGGAAAAACTGTTTTTT. Translated: CAWSYGQLDMEKLFF.

This clone was counted once. The chain has TRBV30 and TRBJ2-3; perhaps D is TRBD1 or TRBD2 (5 bases each). Per germline, CDR1 GTSNPN and CDR2 SVGIG (reference sequence). The CDR3 consists of 13 residues. V was trimmed by 5 bases and J by 1 base, leaving 10 bases between them. This CDR3 reads CAWEGPGTDTQYF. The CDR3 DNA reads TGTGCCTGGGAGGGACCGGGCACAGATACGCAGTATTTT.

The V and J genes are TRBV29-1 and TRBJ2-1, with no clear D. CDR1 and CDR2 (germline): SQVTM, ANQGSEA. There are 16 residues in the CDR3. V lost 7 bases, J lost 7 bases, and 26 bases lay in between. DNA for the CDR3: TGCAGCGCCGCCGCTGACCAGGCGCAGCCCGGGAATGAGCAGTTCTTC. This codes for CSAAADQAQPGNEQFF.

V usage is TRBV18 and J usage is TRBJ1-1; TRBD1 might be the D (5 bases). Germline CDR1 and CDR2: KGHSH and LQKENI. V shed 4 bases and J shed 2 bases, with 11 bases lying between them. This CDR3 contains 14 residues. The CDR3 region is CASSRDAKNTEAFF. Here the CDR3 DNA reads TGTGCCAGCTCACGGGACGCTAAAAACACTGAAGCTTTCTTT. Together with reference TRBV18 and TRBJ1-1, the CDR3 gives the full variable domain: NAGVMQNPRHLVRRRGQEARLRCSPMKGHSHVYWYRQLPEEGLKFMVYLQKENIIDESGMPKERFSAEFPKEGPSILRIQQVVRGDSAAYFCASSRDAKNTEAFFGQGTRLTVV.

The chain couples TRBV4-1 to TRBJ2-7; a weak D match, TRBD2 (7 bases). This CDR3 spans 18 amino acids. V lost 3 bases and J 2 bases, leaving 23 bases between the germline ends. Germline CDR1 and CDR2: MGHRA and YSYEKL. The CDR3 protein is CASSQGGQRTAITYEQYF. CDR3 bases: TGCGCCAGCAGCCAGGGGGGGCAGAGGACAGCGATAACCTACGAGCAGTACTTC.

The rearrangement links TRBV6-1 to TRBJ2-7; 8 bases line up with TRBD2. CDR1 is MNHNS, CDR2 SASEGT, per germline. CDR3 size: 15 residues. The junction had 10 bases not matched to a gene; V was cut back by 6 bases and J by 3 bases. The CDR3 bases are TGTGCCAGCAGAGACTTTAGCGGGGCTAACTACGAGCAGTACTTC. Translation: CASRDFSGANYEQYF.

The V gene is TRBV2, the J gene TRBJ1-1; TRBD1 might be the D (5 bases). Per the germline V gene, CDR1 is SNHLY and CDR2 is FYNNEI. V was cut by 5 bases and J by 7 bases, with 11 bases left in between. The CDR3 length is 12 residues. DNA for the CDR3: TGTGCCAGCAGTCGGAACGGGGGTGAAGCTTTCTTT. Translation gives CASSRNGGEAFF.